This TCR beta chain was recovered during a study of cytomegalovirus exposure and HLA in healthy donors. Study context: Per a later analysis, the roughly 690 first-cohort and 95 to 150 validation repertoires shared one platform. Overall study results and limits: First-cohort TCR clusters were later found to tend to co-occur in the 120 validation repertoires. TCR beta chains numbering more than 150 were designated cytomegalovirus-associated.

The CDR3 runs to 17 residues. Germline loops: CDR1 SEHNR, CDR2 FQNEAQ (reference sequence). J gave up 4 bases and V 3 bases, and 13 bases lay outside the gene matches. Method: immunoSEQ multiplex PCR; TCRdb's copy keeps in-frame clones and lacks some. The sample contains approximately 150,000 clones, about 89% of which appear only once. Points on this clone: Its target is unknown.

The genes are TRBV7-9 and TRBJ2-7; 9 bases agree with TRBD1. The sequence was obtained from a woman aged 18-29 years in good health and CMV-seropositive. The sequencing input was PBMCs. The chain's CDR3 is CASSFNPGQGRTYEQYF. The CDR3 DNA reads as TGTGCCAGCAGCTTCAATCCGGGACAGGGAAGAACGTACGAGCAGTACTTC.